This T cell receptor (beta chain) was observed in a study of CD8 T cells in ankylosing spondylitis. Notes on this clonotype: Its antigen is as yet unknown. This may be a read error, as it is one base from a much larger clone.

Making use of molecular barcodes, quantitative 5'-RACE generated TCR beta libraries. TCRdb used MiXCR to reprocess the 5' RACE reads, holding one entry per CDR3 protein. Seen here are roughly 490,000 distinct CDR3 sequences, 5.3% observed once, and the top ten hold under 4.5%. Whole-study results and caveats: Characteristic, it appeared, of ankylosing spondylitis blood was a TCR beta motif of eight highly homologous variants.

Sequencing was carried out using blood, either unsorted or a sorted T cell fraction (not recorded which). The sequence derives from a male donor with ankylosing spondylitis.

The CDR3 coding sequence is TGCGCCAGCATCTTGGATTGGAATGAGCAGTTCTTC. It is translated as CASILDWNEQFF. The chain has TRBV5-1 and TRBJ2-1; D uncertain. This CDR3 contains 12 residues. CDR1 SGHRS and CDR2 YFSETQ come from the germline V gene. Full variable domain (remainder filled in from reference TRBV5-1 and TRBJ2-1): KAGVTQTPRYLIKTRGQQVTLSCSPISGHRSVSWYQQTPGQGLQFLFEYFSETQRNKGNFPGRFSGRQFSNSRSEMNVSTLELGDSALYLCASILDWNEQFFGPGTRLTVL.